The 6 T cell receptor beta chains in this list originate from one sample, sequenced in a study of shared clonotypes between healthy human individuals. Produced via immunoSEQ multiplex PCR; TCRdb's table is partial and in-frame only. The data show about 2 million clones, roughly 94% seen once. The sequencing input was naive CD4+ T cells sorted from blood. Described subset: CD45RA+ positively selected. The receptor set was obtained from a young man in good health.

V and J are TRBV5-1 and TRBJ1-1; no clear D gene. Trimming took 1 base from V and 1 from J, leaving 11 bases between them. Germline CDR1 is SGHRS and CDR2 is YFSETQ. There are 15 residues in the CDR3. The CDR3 region is CASSLTPRENTEAFF. CDR3 DNA: TGCGCCAGCAGCTTGACACCGAGGGAGAACACTGAAGCTTTCTTT.

Notes on this clone: Other DNA sequences within the sample encode an identical CDR3. The J gene is TRBJ2-7, the V gene TRBV5-1, with D unresolved. CDR3 length equals 14 residues. Germline V gives CDR1 SGHRS, CDR2 YFSETQ. The V and J ends lost 3 bases and 0 bases respectively, with 10 bases between them. CDR3 sequence (DNA): TGCGCCAGCAGCTCAGCCGGGCCCTCCTACGAGCAGTACTTC. Translating it yields CASSSAGPSYEQYF.

This clone was found a few times. This chain connects TRBV6-6 to TRBJ1-3, with a possible D match to TRBD1 (5 bases). The germline V gene has CDR1 MNHNY and CDR2 SVGAGI (reference sequence). This CDR3 has 12 residues. Trimming removed 10 bases at V and 8 bases at J, with 15 bases between. The CDR3 reads CATLVGTDTIYF. CDR3 nucleotides: TGTGCCACCCTCGTTGGGACGGACACCATATATTTT.

The chain is built from TRBV30 and TRBJ1-2, with D possibly being TRBD1 (6 bases). There are 13 residues in the CDR3. Trimming cost V 2 bases and J 8 bases, with 15 bases left between them. The germline V gene has CDR1 GTSNPN and CDR2 SVGIG (reference sequence). CDR3 residues: CAWSRAGAGGYTF. The DNA of the CDR3 is TGTGCCTGGAGTAGGGCAGGGGCGGGCGGCTACACCTTC.

V gene TRBV6-5 combines with J gene TRBJ2-7; the D gene is possibly TRBD2 (5 bases). Germline V gives CDR1 MNHEY, CDR2 SVGAGI. CDR3 length: 15 amino acids. The V end lost 5 bases, the J end lost 2 bases, and 16 bases lay between the germline ends. CDR3 amino acids: CASSTRPGYTYEQYF. The CDR3 nucleotides are TGTGCCAGCAGTACCCGTCCGGGATACACCTACGAGCAGTACTTC.

CDR3 region: CASSPPGDRVGYNYGYTF. CDR3 DNA: TGTGCCAGCTCACCACCGGGGGACAGAGTGGGGTACAACTATGGCTACACCTTC. V usage is TRBV18 and J usage is TRBJ1-2; 7 positions match TRBD1. There are 18 residues in the CDR3. Germline V gives CDR1 KGHSH, CDR2 LQKENI. V lost 0 bases and J lost 2; bases outside the gene matches: 12.